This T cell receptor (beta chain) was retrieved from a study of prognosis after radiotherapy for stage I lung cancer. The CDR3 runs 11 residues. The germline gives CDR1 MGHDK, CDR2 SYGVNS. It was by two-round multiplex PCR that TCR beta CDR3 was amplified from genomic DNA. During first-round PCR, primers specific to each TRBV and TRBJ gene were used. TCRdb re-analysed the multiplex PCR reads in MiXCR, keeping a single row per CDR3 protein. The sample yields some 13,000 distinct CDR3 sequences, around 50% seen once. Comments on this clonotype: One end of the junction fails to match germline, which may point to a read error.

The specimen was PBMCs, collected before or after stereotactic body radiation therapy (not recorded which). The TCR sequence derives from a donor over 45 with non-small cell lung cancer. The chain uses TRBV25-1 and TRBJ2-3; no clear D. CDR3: CTSSTEYTQYF. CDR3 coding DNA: TGTACCAGCAGCACTGAGTATACACAGTATTTT.